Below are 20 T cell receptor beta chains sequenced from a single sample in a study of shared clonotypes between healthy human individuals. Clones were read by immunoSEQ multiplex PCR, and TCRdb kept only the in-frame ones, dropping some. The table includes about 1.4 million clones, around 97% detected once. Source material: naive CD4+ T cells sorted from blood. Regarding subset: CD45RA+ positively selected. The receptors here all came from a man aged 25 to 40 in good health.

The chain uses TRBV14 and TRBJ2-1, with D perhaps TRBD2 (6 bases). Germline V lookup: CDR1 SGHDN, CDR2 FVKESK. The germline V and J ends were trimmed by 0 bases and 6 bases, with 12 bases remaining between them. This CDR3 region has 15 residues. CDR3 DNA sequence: TGTGCCAGCAGCCAAGAGGGGCGGGGAGGCAATGAGCAGTTCTTC. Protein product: CASSQEGRGGNEQFF.

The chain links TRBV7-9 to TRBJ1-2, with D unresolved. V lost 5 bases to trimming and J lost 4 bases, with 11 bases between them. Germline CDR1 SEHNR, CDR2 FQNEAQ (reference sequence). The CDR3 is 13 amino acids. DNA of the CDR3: TGTGCCAGCAGCCCCCGGGCCTCCTATGGCTACACCTTC. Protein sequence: CASSPRASYGYTF.

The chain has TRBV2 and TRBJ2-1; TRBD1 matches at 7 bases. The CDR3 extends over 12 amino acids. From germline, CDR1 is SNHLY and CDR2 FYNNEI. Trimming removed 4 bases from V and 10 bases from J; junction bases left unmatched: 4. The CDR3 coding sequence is TGTGCCAGCAGTGCCCGGGACAGCGAGCAGTTCTTC. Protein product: CASSARDSEQFF.

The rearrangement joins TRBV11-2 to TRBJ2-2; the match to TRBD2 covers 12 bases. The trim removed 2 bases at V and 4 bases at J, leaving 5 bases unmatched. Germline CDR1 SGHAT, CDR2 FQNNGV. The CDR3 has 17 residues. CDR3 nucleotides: TGTGCCAGCAGCTTATTGACTAGCGGGAGTATCACCGGGGAGCTGTTTTTT. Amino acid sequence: CASSLLTSGSITGELFF.

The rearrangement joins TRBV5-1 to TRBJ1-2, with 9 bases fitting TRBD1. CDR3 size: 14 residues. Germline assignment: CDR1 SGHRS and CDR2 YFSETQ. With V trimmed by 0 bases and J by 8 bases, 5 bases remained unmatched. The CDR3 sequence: CASSLGDRVGGYTF. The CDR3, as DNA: TGCGCCAGCAGCTTGGGGGACAGGGTGGGAGGCTACACCTTC.

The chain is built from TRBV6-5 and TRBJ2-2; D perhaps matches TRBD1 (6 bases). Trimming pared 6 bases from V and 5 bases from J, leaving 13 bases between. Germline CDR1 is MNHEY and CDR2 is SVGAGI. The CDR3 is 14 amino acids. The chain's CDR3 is CASRRDISTGELFF. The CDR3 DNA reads TGTGCCAGCAGACGGGACATTTCTACCGGGGAGCTGTTTTTT.

The CDR3 DNA follows: TGTGCCAGCAGCCAAGATCTCTCCGGAATGCGGAACACCGGGGAGCTGTTTTTT. Translated, it gives CASSQDLSGMRNTGELFF. The V call is TRBV14, the J call TRBJ2-2; D is ambiguous. The CDR3 has 18 residues. V was trimmed by 0 bases and J by 1 base, leaving 15 bases between them. The V gene's germline CDR1 is SGHDN and CDR2 FVKESK.

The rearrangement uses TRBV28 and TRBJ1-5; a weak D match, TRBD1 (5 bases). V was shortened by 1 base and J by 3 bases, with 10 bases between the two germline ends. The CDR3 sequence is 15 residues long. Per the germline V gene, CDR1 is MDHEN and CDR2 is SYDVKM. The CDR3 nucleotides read TGTGCCAGCAGTTTATTGGAAGGGGCCAATCAGCCCCAGCATTTT. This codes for CASSLLEGANQPQHF.

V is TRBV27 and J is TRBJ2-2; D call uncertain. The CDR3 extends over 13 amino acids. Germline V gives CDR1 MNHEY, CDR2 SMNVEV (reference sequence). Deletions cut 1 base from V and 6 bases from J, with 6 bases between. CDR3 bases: TGTGCCAGCAGTTTATGGGGTGCCGGGGAGCTGTTTTTT. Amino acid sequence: CASSLWGAGELFF.

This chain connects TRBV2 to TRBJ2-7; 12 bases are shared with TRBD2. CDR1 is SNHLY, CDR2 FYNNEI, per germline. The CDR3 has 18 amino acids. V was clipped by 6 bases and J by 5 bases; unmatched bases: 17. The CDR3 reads CASRIGLAGSGAGNEQYF. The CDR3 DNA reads TGTGCCAGCAGAATAGGACTAGCGGGATCTGGTGCTGGGAACGAGCAGTACTTC.

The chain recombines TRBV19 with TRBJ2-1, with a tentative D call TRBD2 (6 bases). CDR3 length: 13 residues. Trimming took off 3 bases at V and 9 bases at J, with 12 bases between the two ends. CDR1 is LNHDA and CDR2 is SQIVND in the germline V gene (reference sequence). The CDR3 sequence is CASSITGAVEQFF. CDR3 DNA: TGTGCCAGTAGTATTACGGGAGCGGTTGAGCAGTTCTTC.

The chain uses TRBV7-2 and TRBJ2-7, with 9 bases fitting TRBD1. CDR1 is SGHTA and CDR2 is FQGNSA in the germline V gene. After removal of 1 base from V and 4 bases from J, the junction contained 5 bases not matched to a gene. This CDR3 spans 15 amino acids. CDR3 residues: CASSLVRDRVYEQYF. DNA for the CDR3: TGTGCCAGCAGCTTAGTCCGGGACAGGGTGTACGAGCAGTACTTC. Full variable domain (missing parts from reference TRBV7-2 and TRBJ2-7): GAGVSQSPSNKVTEKGKDVELRCDPISGHTALYWYRQSLGQGLEFLIYFQGNSAPDKSGLPSDRFSAERTGGSVSTLTIQRTQQEDSAVYLCASSLVRDRVYEQYFGPGTRLTVT.

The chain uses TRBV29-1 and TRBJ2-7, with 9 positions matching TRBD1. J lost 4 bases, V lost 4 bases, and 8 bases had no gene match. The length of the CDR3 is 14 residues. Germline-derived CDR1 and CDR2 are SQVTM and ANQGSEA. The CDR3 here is CSVGPGTGFYEQYF. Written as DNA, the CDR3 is TGCAGCGTTGGCCCCGGGACAGGGTTTTACGAGCAGTACTTC.

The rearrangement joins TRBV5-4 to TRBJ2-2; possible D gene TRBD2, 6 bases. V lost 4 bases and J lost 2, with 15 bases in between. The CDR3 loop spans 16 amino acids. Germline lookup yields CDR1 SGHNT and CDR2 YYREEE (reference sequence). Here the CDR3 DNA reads TGTGCCAGCAGCCCCGATGGGGGGATAAACACCGGGGAGCTGTTTTTT. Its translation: CASSPDGGINTGELFF.

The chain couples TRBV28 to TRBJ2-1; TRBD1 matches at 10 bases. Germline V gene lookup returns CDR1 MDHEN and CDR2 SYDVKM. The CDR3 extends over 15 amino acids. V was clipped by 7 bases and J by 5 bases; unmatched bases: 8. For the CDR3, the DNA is TGTGCCAGCATGGTTCCGGGACAGGGGAACAATGAGCAGTTCTTC. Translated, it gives CASMVPGQGNNEQFF.

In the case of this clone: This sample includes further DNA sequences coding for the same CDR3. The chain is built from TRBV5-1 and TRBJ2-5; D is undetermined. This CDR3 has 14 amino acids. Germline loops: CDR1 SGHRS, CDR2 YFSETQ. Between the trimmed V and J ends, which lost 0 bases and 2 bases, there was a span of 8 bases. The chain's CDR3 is CASSLVLGQETQYF. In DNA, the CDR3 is TGCGCCAGCAGCTTGGTTTTGGGACAAGAGACCCAGTACTTC.

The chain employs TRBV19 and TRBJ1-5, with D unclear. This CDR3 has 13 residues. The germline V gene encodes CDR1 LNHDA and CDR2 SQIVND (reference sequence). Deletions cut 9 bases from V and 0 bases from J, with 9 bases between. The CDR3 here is CASDDYSNQPQHF. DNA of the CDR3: TGTGCCAGCGACGATTATAGCAATCAGCCCCAGCATTTT.

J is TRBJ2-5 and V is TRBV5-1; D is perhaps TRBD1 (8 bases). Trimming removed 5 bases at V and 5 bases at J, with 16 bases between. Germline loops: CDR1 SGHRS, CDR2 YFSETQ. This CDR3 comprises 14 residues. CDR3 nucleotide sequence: TGCGCCAGCAGGATTACAGGGGGGGACGAGACCCAGTACTTC. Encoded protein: CASRITGGDETQYF.

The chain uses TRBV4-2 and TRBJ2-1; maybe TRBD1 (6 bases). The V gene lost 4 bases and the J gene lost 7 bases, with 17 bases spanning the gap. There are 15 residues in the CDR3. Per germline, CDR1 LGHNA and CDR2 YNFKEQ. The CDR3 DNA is TGTGCCAGCAGCCCTCAGACAGGTACCCTTAATGAGCAGTTCTTC. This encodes CASSPQTGTLNEQFF.

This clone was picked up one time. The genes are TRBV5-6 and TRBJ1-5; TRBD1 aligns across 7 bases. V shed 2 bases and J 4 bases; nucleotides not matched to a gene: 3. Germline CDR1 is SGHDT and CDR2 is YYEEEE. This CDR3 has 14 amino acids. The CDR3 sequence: CASSFRGGNQPQHF. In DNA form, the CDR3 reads TGTGCCAGCAGCTTCAGGGGGGGGAATCAGCCCCAGCATTTT.